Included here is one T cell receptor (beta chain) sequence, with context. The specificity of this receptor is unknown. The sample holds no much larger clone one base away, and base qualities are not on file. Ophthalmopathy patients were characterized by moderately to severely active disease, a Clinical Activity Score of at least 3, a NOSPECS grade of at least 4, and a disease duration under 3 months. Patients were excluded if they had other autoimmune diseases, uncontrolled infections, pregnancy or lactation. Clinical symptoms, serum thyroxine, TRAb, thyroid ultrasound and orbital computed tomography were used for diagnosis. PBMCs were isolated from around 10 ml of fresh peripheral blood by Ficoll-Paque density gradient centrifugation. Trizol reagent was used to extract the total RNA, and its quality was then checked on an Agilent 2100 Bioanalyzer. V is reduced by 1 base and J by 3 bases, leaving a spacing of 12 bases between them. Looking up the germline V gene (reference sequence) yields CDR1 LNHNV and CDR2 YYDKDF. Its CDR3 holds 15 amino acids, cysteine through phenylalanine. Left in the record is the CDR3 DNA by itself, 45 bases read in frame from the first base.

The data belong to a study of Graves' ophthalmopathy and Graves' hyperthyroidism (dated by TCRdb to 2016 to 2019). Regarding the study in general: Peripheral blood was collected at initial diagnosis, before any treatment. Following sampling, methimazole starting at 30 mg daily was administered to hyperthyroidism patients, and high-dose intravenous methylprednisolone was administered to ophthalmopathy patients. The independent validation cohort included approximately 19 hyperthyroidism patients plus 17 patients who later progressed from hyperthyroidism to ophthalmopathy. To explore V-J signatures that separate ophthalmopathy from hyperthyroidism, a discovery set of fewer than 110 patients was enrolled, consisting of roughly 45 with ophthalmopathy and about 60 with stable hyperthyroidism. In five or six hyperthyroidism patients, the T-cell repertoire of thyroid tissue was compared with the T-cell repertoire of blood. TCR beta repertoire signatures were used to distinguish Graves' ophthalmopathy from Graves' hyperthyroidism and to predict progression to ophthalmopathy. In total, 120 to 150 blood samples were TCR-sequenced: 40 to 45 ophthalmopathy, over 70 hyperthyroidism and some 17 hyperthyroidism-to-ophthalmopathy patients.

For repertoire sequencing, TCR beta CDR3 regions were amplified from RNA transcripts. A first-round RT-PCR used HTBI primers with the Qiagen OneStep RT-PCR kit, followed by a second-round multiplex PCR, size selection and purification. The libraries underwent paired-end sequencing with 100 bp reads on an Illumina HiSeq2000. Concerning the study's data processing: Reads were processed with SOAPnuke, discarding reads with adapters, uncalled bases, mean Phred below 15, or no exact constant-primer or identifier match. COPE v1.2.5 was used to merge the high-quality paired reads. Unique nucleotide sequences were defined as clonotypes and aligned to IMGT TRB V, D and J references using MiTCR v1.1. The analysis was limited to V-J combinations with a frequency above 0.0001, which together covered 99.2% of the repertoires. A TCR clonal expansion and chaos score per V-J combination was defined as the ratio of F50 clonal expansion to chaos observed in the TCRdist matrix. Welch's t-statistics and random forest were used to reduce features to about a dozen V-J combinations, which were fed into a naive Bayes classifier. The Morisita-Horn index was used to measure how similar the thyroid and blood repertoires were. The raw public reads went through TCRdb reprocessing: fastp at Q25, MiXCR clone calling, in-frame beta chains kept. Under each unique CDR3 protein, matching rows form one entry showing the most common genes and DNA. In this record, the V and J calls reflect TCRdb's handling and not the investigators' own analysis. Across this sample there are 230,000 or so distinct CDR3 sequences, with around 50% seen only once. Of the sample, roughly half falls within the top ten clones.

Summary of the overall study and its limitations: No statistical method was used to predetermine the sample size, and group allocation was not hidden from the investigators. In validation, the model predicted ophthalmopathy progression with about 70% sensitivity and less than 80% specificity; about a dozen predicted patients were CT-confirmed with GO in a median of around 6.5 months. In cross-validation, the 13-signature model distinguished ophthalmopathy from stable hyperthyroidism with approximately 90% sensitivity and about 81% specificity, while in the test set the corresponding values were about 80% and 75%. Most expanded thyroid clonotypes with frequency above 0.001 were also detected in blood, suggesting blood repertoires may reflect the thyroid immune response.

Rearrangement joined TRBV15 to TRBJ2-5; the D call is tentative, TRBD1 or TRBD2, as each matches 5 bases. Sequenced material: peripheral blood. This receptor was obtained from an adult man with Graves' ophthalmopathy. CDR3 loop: CATSRVGTDEETQYF. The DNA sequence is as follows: TGTGCCACCAGCAGAGTGGGGACCGATGAAGAGACCCAGTACTTC.